This T cell receptor (beta chain) originates from a study of T-cell memory formation after mild COVID-19. Points on this clonotype: Its antigen is still unknown.

Constant-segment primers were used for 5'RACE, and the resulting TCR alpha and TCR beta cDNA libraries carried sample barcodes and UMIs. TCRdb reprocessed the 5' RACE reads with MiXCR, giving one entry per CDR3 protein. The table lists more than 300,000 distinct CDR3 sequences, roughly an eighth of them singletons, with 21% in the top ten. CDR1 MNHEY and CDR2 SVGAGI come from the germline V gene. The CDR3 is 15 amino acids. Trimming shortened V by 0 bases and J by 4 bases, and 12 bases separated the two germline ends. Study-wide results and caveats: The main location of contracting CD4+ clones was CM and EM, and that of contracting CD8+ clones was EMRA.

The clonotype comes from a man younger than 35 who had mild COVID-19 (a few samples of this study predate the infection). Cell type and time point are not known. Sequenced material: PBMCs or a T cell subset sorted from them (not recorded which). V is TRBV6-5 and J is TRBJ1-2; no clear D. CDR3 in amino acids: CASSYSVTAPYGYTF. For the CDR3, the DNA is TGTGCCAGCAGTTACTCCGTGACGGCACCCTATGGCTACACCTTC.